This TCR beta chain stems from a study of T cells in narcolepsy. Study-wide results and caveats: Healthy controls reportedly lacked the autoreactive clonotypes serially found in patients' blood. Autoreactive HCRT-specific and TRIB2-specific clonotypes were marked in same-patient CSF-versus-blood CD4+ comparisons.

This CDR3 has 15 amino acids. Germline V gives CDR1 LNHNV, CDR2 YYDKDF (reference sequence). V was cut by 0 bases and J by 3 bases, with 9 bases left in between. Sequenced by immunoSEQ multiplex PCR; TCRdb stores in-frame clones only, minus some. In the table there are roughly 8,100 clones, around two thirds of which are singletons. With regard to this clone: Its antigen remains unknown. Other DNA sequences from this sample encode an identical CDR3 as well.

Material for sequencing was CD45RA- memory CD8+ T cells from PBMCs. The V and J genes are TRBV15 and TRBJ1-5, with D possibly matching TRBD1 (5 bases). The receptor was isolated from a human donor with narcolepsy. CDR3 sequence (DNA): TGTGCCACCAGCAGAGATTTGGGGCCCAATCAGCCCCAGCATTTT. Encoded protein: CATSRDLGPNQPQHF.